The 30 T cell receptor beta chains reported below all come from one sample, sequenced in a study of graft-versus-host responses after intestinal transplantation. These receptors are not linked to any known antigen. Assay used: immunoSEQ multiplex PCR; TCRdb lists only in-frame clones, some missing. The profile covers approximately 99,000 clones, with 91% appearing a single time and about 0.18% taken by the ten largest. The sample in question was unstimulated CD4+ T cells sorted from spleen or lymph node cells, obtained before transplant. The receptors shown here come from a human donor who was the organ donor for an intestinal transplant.

This clone was counted a single time. CDR3 sequence: CAISEQGYEQYF. The CDR3 DNA reads TGTGCCATCAGTGAGCAGGGGTACGAGCAGTACTTC. The gene calls are TRBV10-3 and TRBJ2-7; D possibly corresponds to TRBD1 (6 bases). Trimming took 2 bases from V and 4 from J, leaving 6 bases between them. CDR1 is ENHRY, CDR2 SYGVKD, per germline. The CDR3 sequence is 12 residues long.

This clone appeared a single time. This chain uses TRBV9 with TRBJ1-3, with 12 bases aligning to TRBD1. The CDR3 runs to 18 residues. V shed 4 bases and J 0 bases; nucleotides not matched to a gene: 8. The germline gives CDR1 SGDLS, CDR2 YYNGEE. CDR3 DNA sequence: TGTGCCAGCAGCCTCGGGACAGGGGGCATTACCTCTGGAAACACCATATATTTT. Amino acid sequence: CASSLGTGGITSGNTIYF.

The rearrangement uses TRBV5-1 and TRBJ1-2; D not certain. CDR3 length equals 13 residues. With 4 bases removed from V and 7 bases from J, the gap between germline ends came to 14 bases. CDR1 and CDR2 from the germline V gene are SGHRS and YFSETQ. The CDR3 coding sequence is TGCGCCAGCAGCCGTGGGGAGTCGGGTGGCTACACCTTC. This translates into CASSRGESGGYTF.

In nucleotides, the CDR3 is TGTGCCAGCAGCCAAAATCCGGGACAGCTTAACTATGGCTACACCTTC. Its protein product is CASSQNPGQLNYGYTF. The V call is TRBV7-8, the J call TRBJ1-2; 7 bases fit TRBD1. The CDR3 totals 16 residues. The germline CDR1 and CDR2 sequences are SGHVS and FQNEAQ. Trimming removed 5 bases from V and 1 base from J; junction bases left unmatched: 10.

The chain recombines TRBV6-1 with TRBJ1-6; D possibly corresponds to TRBD1 (5 bases). V lost 1 base and J lost 10, with 14 bases in between. This CDR3 spans 15 amino acids. From germline, CDR1 is MNHNS and CDR2 SASEGT. The DNA for the CDR3 is TGTGCCAGCAGTGAAGTACAGGTCAGATCCTCACCCCTCCACTTT. It is translated as CASSEVQVRSSPLHF.

The chain recombines TRBV7-2 with TRBJ2-3; D ambiguous. Germline V CDR1 and CDR2: SGHTA, FQGNSA. The CDR3 length is 13 residues. Deletions cut 5 bases from V and 3 bases from J, with 9 bases between. The CDR3 loop reads CASSPKLTDTQYF. The CDR3 DNA reads TGTGCCAGCAGCCCCAAGCTAACAGATACGCAGTATTTT. The full variable domain, its missing parts supplied by reference TRBV7-2 and TRBJ2-3, is GAGVSQSPSNKVTEKGKDVELRCDPISGHTALYWYRQSLGQGLEFLIYFQGNSAPDKSGLPSDRFSAERTGGSVSTLTIQRTQQEDSAVYLCASSPKLTDTQYFGPGTRLTVL.

The chain has TRBV4-3 and TRBJ2-1; 7 bases align to TRBD1. The CDR3 has 16 residues. Germline lookup yields CDR1 LGHNA and CDR2 YSLEER. With 2 bases clipped from V and 4 bases from J, the junction kept 8 bases outside the gene matches. This CDR3 is CASSQLRGGQYNEQFF. The CDR3 DNA sequence: TGCGCCAGCAGCCAATTGAGAGGGGGCCAGTACAATGAGCAGTTCTTC.

J is TRBJ1-6 and V is TRBV12-5, with D unresolved. Trimming cost V 5 bases and J 10 bases, with 12 bases left between them. The CDR3 contains 13 residues. Germline V lookup: CDR1 LGHNT, CDR2 FRNRAP. In nucleotides, the CDR3 is TGTGCTAGTGGTCTCGACATTGTCTCACCCCTCCACTTT. This translates into CASGLDIVSPLHF.

V gene TRBV7-9 combines with J gene TRBJ2-3; TRBD2 agrees at 11 bases. The CDR3 spans 16 residues. Germline CDR1 is SEHNR and CDR2 is FQNEAQ (reference sequence). J gave up 5 bases and V 0 bases, and 4 bases lay outside the gene matches. For the CDR3, the DNA is TGTGCCAGCAGCTTAGCTAGCGGGGGGGCCCGAGATACGCAGTATTTT. It is translated as CASSLASGGARDTQYF. Together with reference TRBV7-9 and TRBJ2-3, the CDR3 gives the full variable domain: DTGVSQNPRHKITKRGQNVTFRCDPISEHNRLYWYRQTLGQGPEFLTYFQNEAQLEKSRLLSDRFSAERPKGSFSTLEIQRTEQGDSAMYLCASSLASGGARDTQYFGPGTRLTVL.

The sample holds a few counts of this clone. The genes are TRBV10-3 and TRBJ1-3; D is possibly TRBD1 (6 bases). Germline lookup yields CDR1 ENHRY and CDR2 SYGVKD. CDR3 length equals 15 residues. Deletions cut 10 bases from V and 2 bases from J, with 18 bases between. The CDR3 region is CATGMDSAAGNTIYF. For the CDR3, the DNA is TGTGCCACAGGGATGGACAGCGCAGCTGGAAACACCATATATTTT.

This rearrangement joins TRBV6-5 to TRBJ1-2; D call uncertain. Trimming took off 4 bases at V and 5 bases at J, with 11 bases between the two ends. Germline V lookup: CDR1 MNHEY, CDR2 SVGAGI. CDR3 length equals 13 residues. Here the CDR3 reads CASSFLVSYGYTF. DNA for the CDR3: TGTGCCAGCAGTTTCCTCGTCTCTTATGGCTACACCTTC.

This clone was observed a single time. The gene calls are TRBV5-1 and TRBJ2-7; TRBD2 matches 13 bases. CDR1 and CDR2 from the germline V gene are SGHRS and YFSETQ. The CDR3 loop spans 15 amino acids. The ends lost 5 bases at V and 4 bases at J; junction bases unmatched: 6. The CDR3 is CASRSGTSGVYEQYF. CDR3 bases: TGCGCCAGCAGATCCGGGACTAGCGGGGTTTACGAGCAGTACTTC. Variable domain in full (rest from reference TRBV5-1 and TRBJ2-7): KAGVTQTPRYLIKTRGQQVTLSCSPISGHRSVSWYQQTPGQGLQFLFEYFSETQRNKGNFPGRFSGRQFSNSRSEMNVSTLELGDSALYLCASRSGTSGVYEQYFGPGTRLTVT.

V is TRBV4-1 and J is TRBJ2-7; TRBD2 agrees at 11 bases. Germline V lookup: CDR1 MGHRA, CDR2 YSYEKL. V was pared by 2 bases and J by 4 bases, with 7 bases of the junction left unmatched. CDR3 length equals 16 residues. The CDR3 reads CASSQQLAGDLYEQYF. CDR3 coding DNA: TGCGCCAGCAGCCAACAACTAGCGGGGGATCTATACGAGCAGTACTTC.

The chain employs TRBV6-1 and TRBJ2-3; tentatively, D is TRBD1 (5 bases). Germline CDR1 reads MNHNS; CDR2 reads SASEGT. Trimming shortened V by 2 bases and J by 0 bases, and 6 bases separated the two germline ends. This CDR3 contains 14 residues. CDR3 nucleotides: TGTGCCAGCAGTGAAAGGGGAAGCACAGATACGCAGTATTTT. As protein: CASSERGSTDTQYF.

The chain employs TRBV28 and TRBJ1-3; 7 positions match TRBD1. The length of the CDR3 is 16 residues. The V gene's germline CDR1 is MDHEN and CDR2 SYDVKM. J lost 6 bases, V lost 4 bases, and 12 bases had no gene match. The CDR3 protein is CASSSIQGVPKNTIYF. The DNA for the CDR3 is TGTGCCAGCAGTTCAATCCAGGGGGTCCCGAAAAACACCATATATTTT.

V usage is TRBV28 and J usage is TRBJ1-4; D call uncertain. The germline CDR1 and CDR2 sequences are MDHEN and SYDVKM. The CDR3 spans 14 residues. V lost 2 bases to trimming and J lost 5 bases, with 9 bases between them. The CDR3: CASSLRQVNEKLFF. The CDR3 nucleotides are TGTGCCAGCAGTTTACGGCAGGTCAATGAAAAACTGTTTTTT.

The V and J genes are TRBV25-1 and TRBJ1-4; no reliable D call. V dropped 5 bases and J dropped 8 bases, with 15 bases sitting between them. This CDR3 comprises 14 residues. Germline values: CDR1 MGHDK, CDR2 SYGVNS. DNA of the CDR3: TGTGCCAGCAGTTCACTCCCCGAGGAGGAAAAACTGTTTTTT. Protein product: CASSSLPEEEKLFF. Full variable domain (outside the CDR3, taken from reference TRBV25-1 and TRBJ1-4): EADIYQTPRYLVIGTGKKITLECSQTMGHDKMYWYQQDPGMELHLIHYSYGVNSTEKGDLSSESTVSRIRTEHFPLTLESARPSHTSQYLCASSSLPEEEKLFFGSGTQLSVL.

This clone was counted between two and nine times. This chain connects TRBV6-5 to TRBJ1-2; the match to TRBD1 covers 8 bases. Germline V gives CDR1 MNHEY, CDR2 SVGAGI. V shed 4 bases and J 3 bases; nucleotides not matched to a gene: 4. The length of the CDR3 is 14 residues. CDR3 bases: TGTGCCAGCAGTTTCCGGACAGGGTACTATGGCTACACCTTC. Residues: CASSFRTGYYGYTF.

This clone was seen once. V usage is TRBV10-3 and J usage is TRBJ1-1; D ambiguous. The V gene lost 5 bases and the J gene lost 2 bases, with 12 bases spanning the gap. Per the germline V gene, CDR1 is ENHRY and CDR2 is SYGVKD. The CDR3 has 14 residues. CDR3 bases: TGTGCCATCAGTTCCCTCACACCTAACACTGAAGCTTTCTTT. Its protein product is CAISSLTPNTEAFF.

V usage is TRBV15 and J usage is TRBJ2-3, with TRBD2 matching over 16 bases. Losses at the gene ends were 1 base for V and 11 bases for J; bases not matched to a gene: 12. Germline CDR1 is LNHNV and CDR2 is YYDKDF (reference sequence). The CDR3 consists of 18 residues. The CDR3 loop is CATSRATGTSGGECGQYF. In nucleotides, the CDR3 is TGTGCCACCAGCAGAGCAACCGGGACTAGCGGGGGGGAATGTGGGCAGTATTTT.

This chain uses TRBV4-1 with TRBJ1-1, with D hard to call. Per germline, CDR1 MGHRA and CDR2 YSYEKL. Trimming took 5 bases from V and 5 from J, leaving 12 bases between them. The CDR3 runs to 13 residues. DNA for the CDR3: TGCGCCAGCAGCGGGTTGTGGGCGACTGAAGCTTTCTTT. Translated: CASSGLWATEAFF.

The chain combines TRBV9 with TRBJ2-2; perhaps TRBD1 as D (6 bases). The length of the CDR3 is 15 residues. Looked up from germline, CDR1 is SGDLS and CDR2 is YYNGEE. Trimming removed 4 bases from V and 4 bases from J, with 14 bases in between. The CDR3 DNA is TGTGCCAGCAGCCCCCGGACAGTAGCCACCGGGGAGCTGTTTTTT. Translated, it gives CASSPRTVATGELFF.

CDR3 in amino acids: CASSFGQGAEAFF. The CDR3 bases are TGTGCCAGCAGCTTTGGGCAGGGGGCTGAAGCTTTCTTT. V usage is TRBV7-2 and J usage is TRBJ1-1, with 7 nucleotides matching TRBD1. The germline CDR1 and CDR2 sequences are SGHTA and FQGNSA. The CDR3 sequence is 13 residues long. With V trimmed by 3 bases and J by 6 bases, 4 bases remained unmatched. The entire variable domain, with the rest obtained from reference TRBV7-2 and TRBJ1-1, is as follows: GAGVSQSPSNKVTEKGKDVELRCDPISGHTALYWYRQSLGQGLEFLIYFQGNSAPDKSGLPSDRFSAERTGGSVSTLTIQRTQQEDSAVYLCASSFGQGAEAFFGQGTRLTVV.

The chain links TRBV5-8 to TRBJ1-1, with D perhaps matching TRBD1 (6 bases). The germline CDR1 and CDR2 sequences are SGHTS and YDEGEE. The CDR3 totals 15 residues. Trimming took off 0 bases at V and 3 bases at J, with 12 bases between the two ends. CDR3 nucleotide sequence: TGTGCCAGCAGCTTGGTCCGCGGGGGGCACACTGAAGCTTTCTTT. Its translation is CASSLVRGGHTEAFF.

The chain combines TRBV4-2 with TRBJ2-7, with TRBD2 as a possible D gene (5 bases). There are 17 residues in the CDR3. The germline V gene encodes CDR1 LGHNA and CDR2 YNFKEQ. The V end lost 0 bases, the J end lost 2 bases, and 17 bases lay between the germline ends. The CDR3 spells CASSQDWVEDLAYEQYF. CDR3 in DNA: TGTGCCAGCAGCCAAGATTGGGTGGAGGACCTAGCCTACGAGCAGTACTTC.

This clone was seen only a few times. DNA for the CDR3: TGCGCCAGCAGCCAACCCGGACAGGGCTTAAATCAGCCCCAGCATTTT. This codes for CASSQPGQGLNQPQHF. The chain joins TRBV4-1 to TRBJ1-5; 8 bases line up with TRBD1. The CDR3 has 16 amino acids. V gave up 2 bases and J gave up 4 bases; unmatched junction bases: 7. Looked up from germline, CDR1 is MGHRA and CDR2 is YSYEKL.

In the case of this clone: The same CDR3 arises from other DNA sequences in this sample as well. V gene TRBV5-4 combines with J gene TRBJ2-7; D might be TRBD2 (5 bases). Trimming shortened V by 0 bases and J by 0 bases, and 10 bases separated the two germline ends. The CDR3 covers 15 residues. Germline lookup yields CDR1 SGHNT and CDR2 YYREEE (reference sequence). CDR3 in DNA: TGTGCCAGCAGCTTGGGCGGGTTGAGCTCCTACGAGCAGTACTTC. It yields the protein CASSLGGLSSYEQYF.

The genes are TRBV19 and TRBJ2-1, with TRBD1 identical over 8 bases. Germline assignment: CDR1 LNHDA and CDR2 SQIVND (reference sequence). Losses at the gene ends were 3 bases for V and 10 bases for J; bases not matched to a gene: 5. The CDR3 runs to 13 residues. The CDR3 DNA reads TGTGCCAGTAGTATCCGGCACAGGGGGGAGCAGTTCTTC. Translated, it gives CASSIRHRGEQFF.

The rearrangement uses TRBV7-2 and TRBJ2-5; the match to TRBD2 covers 10 bases. Trimming at V came to 1 base and at J to 5 bases, leaving 4 bases not matched to a gene. This CDR3 has 15 amino acids. The germline CDR1 and CDR2 sequences are SGHTA and FQGNSA. The CDR3 loop reads CASSLEAGGPETQYF. DNA of the CDR3: TGTGCCAGCAGCTTAGAAGCGGGGGGGCCGGAGACCCAGTACTTC.

This sequence joins TRBV4-1 and TRBJ1-1, with 9 bases identical to TRBD1. CDR3 length equals 16 residues. Germline V gene sequence: CDR1 MGHRA, CDR2 YSYEKL. The V segment lost 2 bases and the J segment 0 bases; nucleotides outside the gene matches: 4. This CDR3 reads CASSQRQGGMNTEAFF. The DNA of the CDR3 is TGCGCCAGCAGCCAACGACAGGGGGGAATGAACACTGAAGCTTTCTTT.